A selection of T cell receptor beta chains follows, all from one sample in a study of blood T cells in healthy people across ages. MiXCR was run by TCRdb on the 5' RACE reads, yielding one entry per CDR3 protein. The repertoire holds hundreds of thousands of distinct CDR3 sequences, roughly 58% seen once, with over 30% in the top ten. Material for sequencing was blood. The receptors come from a man in his 60s in good health. Both conserved end residues are part of each CDR3. Each record gives: clone size, J gene, V gene, D gene, CDR3 protein, CDR3 DNA. The D gene is left open where the match is weak. Clone size is shown for a subset of rows, as once, few, many or a class of expanded clone.

clone size: few; J gene: TRBJ1-4; V gene: TRBV5-1; D gene: NA; CDR3 protein: CASSTGVNLNEKLFF; CDR3 DNA: TGCGCCAGCAGTACAGGAGTGAATCTTAATGAAAAACTGTTTTTT
clone size: NA; J gene: TRBJ2-2; V gene: TRBV7-2; D gene: NA; CDR3 protein: CASSRRLGPGELFF; CDR3 DNA: TGTGCCAGCAGCCGGCGACTAGGACCCGGGGAGCTGTTTTTT
clone size: NA; J gene: TRBJ1-2; V gene: TRBV24-1; D gene: TRBD1; CDR3 protein: CATSAQGTGGSYGYTF; CDR3 DNA: TGTGCCACCAGTGCCCAAGGGACAGGAGGGAGCTATGGCTACACCTTC
clone size: NA; J gene: TRBJ2-6; V gene: TRBV18; D gene: NA; CDR3 protein: CASSRSSGLTSGANVLTF; CDR3 DNA: TGCGCCAGCTCACGTTCAAGTGGGCTTACCTCTGGGGCCAACGTCCTGACTTTC
clone size: NA; J gene: TRBJ1-2; V gene: TRBV6-1; D gene: NA; CDR3 protein: CASRELNYGYTF; CDR3 DNA: TGTGCCAGCAGGGAACTCAACTATGGCTACACCTTC
clone size: NA; J gene: TRBJ2-5; V gene: TRBV19; D gene: TRBD2; CDR3 protein: CASSIEAGGLETQYF; CDR3 DNA: TGTGCCAGTAGTATCGAAGCGGGGGGGCTGGAGACCCAGTACTTC
clone size: NA; J gene: TRBJ2-7; V gene: TRBV6-5; D gene: NA; CDR3 protein: CASSYGLVGEQYF; CDR3 DNA: TGTGCCAGCAGTTACGGCTTGGTGGGCGAGCAGTACTTC
clone size: NA; J gene: TRBJ2-5; V gene: TRBV9; D gene: NA; CDR3 protein: CASSSPTGRVETQYF; CDR3 DNA: TGTGCCAGCAGCTCCCCAACGGGGCGGGTGGAGACCCAGTACTTC
clone size: NA; J gene: TRBJ1-2; V gene: TRBV4-2; D gene: NA; CDR3 protein: CASSQDQVGGYTF; CDR3 DNA: TGTGCCAGCAGCCAAGATCAAGTGGGGGGCTACACCTTC
clone size: few; J gene: TRBJ2-5; V gene: TRBV19; D gene: TRBD2; CDR3 protein: CASSVTSGAYNEQYF; CDR3 DNA: TGTGCCAGTAGTGTCACTAGCGGGGCTTACAATGAGCAGTACTTC
clone size: few; J gene: TRBJ2-5; V gene: TRBV6-5; D gene: TRBD2; CDR3 protein: CASSYWLAGGQETQYF; CDR3 DNA: TGTGCCAGCAGTTACTGGTTAGCGGGGGGCCAAGAGACCCAGTACTTC
clone size: NA; J gene: TRBJ1-4; V gene: TRBV6-1; D gene: NA; CDR3 protein: CATRVRGLDEKLFF; CDR3 DNA: TGTGCCACCCGGGTCCGGGGCCTAGATGAAAAACTGTTTTTT
clone size: NA; J gene: TRBJ2-7; V gene: TRBV7-9; D gene: TRBD2; CDR3 protein: CASSSTSGGAMFASYEQYF; CDR3 DNA: TGTGCCAGCAGCTCGACTAGCGGGGGGGCCATGTTCGCCTCCTACGAGCAGTACTTC
clone size: few; J gene: TRBJ2-6; V gene: TRBV7-2; D gene: NA; CDR3 protein: CASSYGGASGANVLTF; CDR3 DNA: TGTGCCAGCAGTTACGGAGGGGCCTCAGGGGCCAACGTCCTGACTTTC
clone size: NA; J gene: TRBJ1-2; V gene: TRBV6-6; D gene: TRBD1; CDR3 protein: CASLGQGLGYTF; CDR3 DNA: TGTGCCAGCCTGGGACAGGGGCTAGGCTACACCTTC
clone size: NA; J gene: TRBJ2-6; V gene: TRBV4-1; D gene: TRBD1; CDR3 protein: CASSDRGRASGANVLTF; CDR3 DNA: TGCGCCAGCAGCGACAGGGGTAGGGCCTCTGGGGCCAACGTCCTGACTTTC
clone size: NA; J gene: TRBJ2-3; V gene: TRBV20-1; D gene: NA; CDR3 protein: CSARRQAVTDTQYF; CDR3 DNA: TGCAGTGCTAGGAGACAGGCGGTCACAGATACGCAGTATTTT
clone size: few; J gene: TRBJ2-6; V gene: TRBV6-1; D gene: NA; CDR3 protein: CASSVNSGANVLTF; CDR3 DNA: TGTGCCAGCAGCGTAAACTCTGGGGCCAACGTCCTGACTTTC
clone size: NA; J gene: TRBJ1-4; V gene: TRBV9; D gene: NA; CDR3 protein: CASSVGVTNEKLFF; CDR3 DNA: TGTGCCAGCAGCGTTGGGGTGACTAATGAAAAACTGTTTTTT
clone size: NA; J gene: TRBJ1-1; V gene: TRBV29-1; D gene: NA; CDR3 protein: CSVSHTVDTEAFF; CDR3 DNA: TGCAGCGTTTCACACACGGTGGACACTGAAGCTTTCTTT
clone size: NA; J gene: TRBJ2-5; V gene: TRBV3-1; D gene: NA; CDR3 protein: CASSPAPGTYLGETQYF; CDR3 DNA: TGTGCCAGCAGCCCCGCCCCGGGGACATACCTAGGGGAGACCCAGTACTTC
clone size: NA; J gene: TRBJ2-1; V gene: TRBV6-5; D gene: TRBD1; CDR3 protein: CARSLANRGPYNEQFF; CDR3 DNA: TGTGCCCGCAGTCTTGCAAACAGGGGACCTTACAATGAGCAGTTCTTC
clone size: NA; J gene: TRBJ2-1; V gene: TRBV29-1; D gene: NA; CDR3 protein: CSVRGGQGIYNEQFF; CDR3 DNA: TGCAGCGTCCGAGGTGGGCAGGGGATCTACAATGAGCAGTTCTTC
clone size: NA; J gene: TRBJ2-3; V gene: TRBV5-6; D gene: TRBD1; CDR3 protein: CASSYRTGGFGDTQYF; CDR3 DNA: TGTGCCAGCAGCTACCGGACAGGGGGCTTCGGGGATACGCAGTATTTT
clone size: NA; J gene: TRBJ2-3; V gene: TRBV5-1; D gene: TRBD1; CDR3 protein: CASSFGTGGVDTQYF; CDR3 DNA: TGCGCCAGCAGCTTCGGGACAGGGGGCGTAGATACGCAGTATTTT
clone size: NA; J gene: TRBJ2-7; V gene: TRBV6-5; D gene: TRBD2; CDR3 protein: CASSYSASGDPLHNSYEQYF; CDR3 DNA: TGTGCCAGCAGTTACTCGGCTAGCGGGGATCCCCTCCATAACTCCTACGAGCAGTACTTC
clone size: NA; J gene: TRBJ2-5; V gene: TRBV10-3; D gene: NA; CDR3 protein: CAISLTRGETQYF; CDR3 DNA: TGTGCCATCAGTCTGACTAGAGGAGAGACCCAGTACTTC
clone size: NA; J gene: TRBJ2-3; V gene: TRBV3-1; D gene: NA; CDR3 protein: CASSLVRGPMDTQYF; CDR3 DNA: TGTGCCAGCAGCTTGGTGCGGGGTCCCATGGATACGCAGTATTTT
clone size: NA; J gene: TRBJ2-5; V gene: TRBV4-2; D gene: NA; CDR3 protein: CASSPSGDGGTQYF; CDR3 DNA: TGTGCCAGCAGCCCCTCGGGGGACGGCGGGACCCAGTACTTC
clone size: NA; J gene: TRBJ1-6; V gene: TRBV20-1; D gene: NA; CDR3 protein: CSASPLQGSPLHF; CDR3 DNA: TGCAGTGCTTCCCCCCTACAGGGTTCACCCCTCCACTTT
clone size: NA; J gene: TRBJ2-3; V gene: TRBV2; D gene: TRBD2; CDR3 protein: CASTSGARTDTQYF; CDR3 DNA: TGTGCCAGCACAAGCGGGGCCCGAACAGATACGCAGTATTTT
clone size: once; J gene: TRBJ2-7; V gene: TRBV19; D gene: TRBD1; CDR3 protein: CASSNPQGSYEQYF; CDR3 DNA: TGTGCCAGTAGTAACCCACAGGGGTCCTACGAGCAGTACTTC
clone size: few; J gene: TRBJ2-3; V gene: TRBV7-9; D gene: NA; CDR3 protein: CASSHLQHTQYF; CDR3 DNA: TGTGCCAGCAGTCATCTACAGCATACGCAGTATTTT
clone size: NA; J gene: TRBJ2-5; V gene: TRBV12-3/TRBV12-4; D gene: TRBD2; CDR3 protein: CASRGLSGGIQETQYF; CDR3 DNA: TGTGCCAGCAGGGGACTTAGCGGGGGGATTCAAGAGACCCAGTACTTC
clone size: NA; J gene: TRBJ2-5; V gene: TRBV2; D gene: NA; CDR3 protein: CASVAALQETQYF; CDR3 DNA: TGTGCCAGCGTGGCAGCCCTTCAAGAGACCCAGTACTTC